This entry features one TCR beta chain sequence. The data belong to a study of shared T cell receptors in the human thymus. The assay was immunoSEQ multiplex PCR, and TCRdb's table has in-frame clones only and misses some. The sample has about 660,000 clones; roughly 90% are singletons. The CDR3 has 18 amino acids. Germline V CDR1 and CDR2: GTSNPN, SVGIG (reference sequence). This sample also appeared in a second study, on human thymus T cells.

The material sequenced was thymocytes. This rearrangement joins TRBV30 to TRBJ2-5; TRBD2 aligns across 13 bases. Gene TRBJ2-7 matches the end of the DNA better, so the J call may be wrong. This receptor was identified in a boy in the first two years of life with a congenital heart defect. The chain's CDR3 is CAWSVGGTTSGRAYEQYF. The CDR3, as DNA: TGTGCCTGGAGTGTGGGGGGGACTACTAGCGGGAGGGCATACGAGCAGTACTTC.